The present T cell receptor (beta chain) was sequenced within a study of T-cell memory formation after mild COVID-19. Background on the study: Clusters were largely donor specific.

5'RACE with constant-segment primers built TCRalpha and TCRbeta cDNA libraries with UMIs. TCRdb itself ran the 5' RACE reads through MiXCR, one entry per CDR3 protein. The top ten clones hold more than 2% of a sample with around 140,000 distinct CDR3 sequences, about 5.7% of them seen once. This clonotype was recorded at least ten times. V dropped 3 bases and J dropped 10 bases, with 18 bases sitting between them. The CDR3 runs to 14 residues. Germline V gives CDR1 SGHTA, CDR2 FQGNSA. The TCR comes from an adult woman who had mild COVID-19 (a few samples of this study predate the infection). Cell type and time point are not known. Sequencing was carried out using PBMCs or a T cell subset sorted from them (not recorded which). The V and J genes are TRBV7-2 and TRBJ1-1; D not certain. The DNA for the CDR3 is TGTGCCAGCAGCTTTTTCAAGGGTACAGCTGGAGCTTTCTTT. It codes for CASSFFKGTAGAFF.